This T cell receptor beta chain derives from a study of cytomegalovirus exposure and HLA in healthy donors. Across the study: Inside one of the first data releases sat around 85 million unique TCRs taken from HLA-typed donors.

PCR amplification relied on 60 Vbeta primers (plus 13 Jbeta primers). Repertoires were generated with immunoSEQ multiplex PCR, while TCRdb's copy carries only in-frame clones and drops some. The sample has about 130,000 clones, 60% to 80% seen once; the top ten hold approximately 2%. The study's findings and limits: V- and J-gene trimming of TCR beta was linked (in a later analysis) to a missense DCLRE1C variant. TCR beta V segments were, for the most part, productive about 87% or about 30% of the time in an earlier analysis. Reports indicate that TCR beta sequences accurately predicted the HLA-A and HLA-B alleles of most subjects.

This clone occurred once. Antigen: not known. This CDR3 has 13 residues. Germline CDR1 GTSNPN, CDR2 SVGIG (reference sequence). The germline V and J ends were trimmed by 7 bases and 8 bases, with 17 bases remaining between them. This sequence joins TRBV30 and TRBJ1-4; the D is unclear. The sample taken for sequencing was PBMCs. This clonotype was sampled from a man younger than 45 in good health and CMV-seronegative. CDR3 sequence reads: CALRGEGEEKLFF. The CDR3 nucleotides read TGTGCCTTGAGAGGTGAGGGCGAGGAAAAACTGTTTTTT.